Sequencing of this T cell receptor (beta chain) was carried out in a study of lymphopenia after photon versus proton radiotherapy. This table comes from immunoSEQ multiplex PCR, and its TCRdb copy is limited to in-frame clones, with some not included. The sample shows 40,000 to 55,000 clones, roughly 90% of them seen only once. In the case of this clone: Its antigen remains unidentified.

The length of the CDR3 is 15 residues. The V gene's germline CDR1 is MGHRA and CDR2 YSYEKL. V gave up 0 bases and J gave up 0 bases, with 8 bases separating them. Study results and limitations: Oligoclonal CD8+ Temra expansion after nadir drove photon patients' diversity drop. Photon-treated patients lost naive T cells and TCR diversity; proton-treated stayed stable.

The material sequenced was peripheral blood, taken from a patient treated with photon-based radiotherapy. The sequence came from a woman between 35 and 50 years old with cholangiocarcinoma. The rearrangement links TRBV4-1 to TRBJ1-1; D is uncertain. The CDR3 sequence: CASSQDEGMNTEAFF. CDR3 nucleotide sequence: TGCGCCAGCAGCCAAGATGAGGGAATGAACACTGAAGCTTTCTTT.